This T cell receptor beta chain originates from a study of T cell repertoires in cytomegalovirus infection. Study overall: Alongside well-studied HLA-B-restricted CMV epitopes, recently identified HLA-C-restricted CMV epitopes were also used.

One entry per CDR3 protein results from TCRdb running MiXCR on the reads. The sample has about 700,000 distinct CDR3 sequences, 33% seen once. The CDR3 runs to 13 residues. Trimming cost V 8 bases and J 2 bases, with 13 bases left between them. A word on this clonotype: The antigen remains undetermined.

The source material was cultured PBMCs, sampled from culture after CMV antigen stimulation. The gene calls are TRBV5-3 and TRBJ2-5; no clear D gene. TRBV5-3 is an open reading frame whose function is uncertain. This sequence originates from a human donor in good health (CMV status not recorded). Some clones in this sample may be carry-over from other donors' samples. The CDR3 loop reads CASRVWQQETQYF. The CDR3 DNA reads as TGTGCCAGCAGAGTGTGGCAGCAAGAGACCCAGTACTTC.